This TCR beta chain was identified during a study of CD4+ T cells in melanoma. Remarks on this clone: Antigen: not known.

Broader study findings: Reportedly, melanoma neoantigen-specific CD4+ T cells showed varied differentiation states. A reported correlation linked neoantigen-specific CD4+ T cells to CD8+, macrophage and B cell function.

After removal of 1 base from V and 9 bases from J, the junction contained 13 bases not matched to a gene. There are 16 residues in the CDR3. The V gene's germline CDR1 is SGHRS and CDR2 YFSETQ. Produced via immunoSEQ multiplex PCR; TCRdb's table is partial and in-frame only. The sample includes more than 110,000 clones, around 90% of them seen just once. The TCR originated in a human donor with melanoma. The rearrangement links TRBV5-1 to TRBJ2-5, with 9 positions matching TRBD1. The CDR3 here is CASSLSGTGSNDAQYF. The CDR3 coding sequence is TGCGCCAGCAGCTTGTCAGGGACAGGGTCTAATGACGCCCAGTACTTC.